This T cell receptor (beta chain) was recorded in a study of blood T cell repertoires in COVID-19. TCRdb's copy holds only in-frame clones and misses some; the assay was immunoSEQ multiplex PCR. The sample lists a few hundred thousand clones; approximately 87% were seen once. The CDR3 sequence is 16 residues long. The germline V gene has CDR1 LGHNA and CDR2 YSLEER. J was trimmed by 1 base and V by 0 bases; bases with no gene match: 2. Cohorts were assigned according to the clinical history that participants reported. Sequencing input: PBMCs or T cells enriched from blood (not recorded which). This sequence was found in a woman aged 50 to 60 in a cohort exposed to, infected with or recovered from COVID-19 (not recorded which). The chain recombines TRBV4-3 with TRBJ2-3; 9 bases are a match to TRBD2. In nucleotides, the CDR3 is TGCGCCAGCAGCCAAGATAAGCGGGGGGGCACAGATACGCAGTATTTT. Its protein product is CASSQDKRGGTDTQYF.